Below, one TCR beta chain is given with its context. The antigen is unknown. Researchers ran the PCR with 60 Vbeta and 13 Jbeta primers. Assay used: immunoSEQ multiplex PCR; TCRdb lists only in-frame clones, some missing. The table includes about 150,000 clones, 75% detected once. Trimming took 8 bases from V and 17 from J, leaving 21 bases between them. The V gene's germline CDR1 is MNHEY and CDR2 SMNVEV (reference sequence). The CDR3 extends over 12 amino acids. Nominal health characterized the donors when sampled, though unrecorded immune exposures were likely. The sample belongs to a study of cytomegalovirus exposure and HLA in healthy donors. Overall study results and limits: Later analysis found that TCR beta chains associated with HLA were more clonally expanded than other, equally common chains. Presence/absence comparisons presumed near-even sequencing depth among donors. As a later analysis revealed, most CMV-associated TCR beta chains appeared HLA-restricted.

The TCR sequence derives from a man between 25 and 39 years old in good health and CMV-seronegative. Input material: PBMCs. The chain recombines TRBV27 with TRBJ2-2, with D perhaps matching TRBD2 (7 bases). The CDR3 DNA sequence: TGTGCCAGCGCCTACAGGGCGGGGGAGTACTTTTTT. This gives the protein CASAYRAGEYFF.